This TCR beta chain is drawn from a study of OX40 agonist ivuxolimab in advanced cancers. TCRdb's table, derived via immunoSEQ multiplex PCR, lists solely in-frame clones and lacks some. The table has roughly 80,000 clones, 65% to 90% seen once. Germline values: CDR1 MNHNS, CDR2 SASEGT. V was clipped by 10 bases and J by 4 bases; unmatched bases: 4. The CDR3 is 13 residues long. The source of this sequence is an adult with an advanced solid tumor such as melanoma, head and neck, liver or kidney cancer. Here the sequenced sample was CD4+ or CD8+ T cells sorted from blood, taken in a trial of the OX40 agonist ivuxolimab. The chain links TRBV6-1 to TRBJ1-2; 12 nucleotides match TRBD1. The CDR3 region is CATRDRGPYGYTF. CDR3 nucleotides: TGTGCCACCCGGGACAGGGGGCCCTATGGCTACACCTTC.